This TCR beta chain was recovered during a study of blood T cell repertoires in COVID-19. Overall study: From T cells, B-cell-depleted T cells, or PBMCs came the material, which was cDNA or gDNA.

Trimming shortened V by 4 bases and J by 2 bases, and 11 bases separated the two germline ends. CDR3 length equals 15 residues. Per germline, CDR1 SGHVS and CDR2 FQNEAQ. The assay was immunoSEQ multiplex PCR, and TCRdb's table has in-frame clones only and misses some. The sample records some 200,000 clones, about 85% being singletons. The source of this sequence is a man aged 45 to 65 who had recovered from COVID-19. The specimen sequenced was peripheral blood. The chain employs TRBV7-8 and TRBJ2-2; D might be TRBD2 (6 bases). As DNA, the CDR3 is TGTGCCAGCAGCTACGGGGGTGCCAACACCGGGGAGCTGTTTTTT. This gives the protein CASSYGGANTGELFF.